The 29 T cell receptor beta chains listed next were all sequenced from one sample in a study of T cells after yellow fever vaccination. TCRdb re-called the 5' RACE reads with MiXCR, one entry per CDR3 protein. Here the sample spans around 120,000 distinct CDR3 sequences, around 15% being singletons. The sample was CD8+ T cells sorted from PBMCs, taken 5 days after the yellow fever booster vaccination. The receptors stem from a man aged 18 to 35 who received the YFV17D yellow fever vaccine.

The rearrangement joins TRBV5-6 to TRBJ2-5; 10 nucleotides align to TRBD2. The CDR3 is made up of 16 amino acids. V trimming: 4 bases; J trimming: 2 bases; junction bases outside the gene matches: 8. Germline CDR1 reads SGHDT; CDR2 reads YYEEEE. The CDR3 loop reads CASSPGTSVRQETQYF. Written as DNA, the CDR3 is TGTGCCAGCAGCCCGGGGACTAGCGTTAGGCAAGAGACCCAGTACTTC.

The chain has TRBV5-1 and TRBJ2-1, with D uncertain. Germline CDR1 is SGHRS and CDR2 is YFSETQ. Trimming left V 0 bases short and J 0 bases short, with 7 bases between. The CDR3 is 15 amino acids. CDR3: CASSLALLSYNEQFF. The CDR3, as DNA: TGCGCCAGCAGCTTGGCCCTACTCTCCTACAATGAGCAGTTCTTC.

This clonotype was recorded a few times. The chain uses TRBV29-1 and TRBJ2-7; 10 bases fit TRBD1. Germline V gene lookup returns CDR1 SQVTM and CDR2 ANQGSEA. This CDR3 is 13 amino acids long. With 4 bases clipped from V and 2 bases from J, the junction kept 2 bases outside the gene matches. The CDR3 is CSVGTGGPYEQYF. The CDR3 nucleotides are TGCAGCGTTGGGACAGGGGGACCCTACGAGCAGTACTTC.

The chain employs TRBV6-2 or TRBV6-3 and TRBJ1-1; D is unresolved. This CDR3 contains 12 residues. V was pared by 0 bases and J by 7 bases, with 6 bases between. Germline CDR1 reads MNHEY; CDR2 reads SVGEGT. The CDR3 DNA reads as TGTGCCAGCAGTTACTCGTGGGATGAAGCTTTCTTT. This encodes CASSYSWDEAFF.

Ten or more counts support this clonotype. The chain employs TRBV6-4 and TRBJ2-3; the match to TRBD2 covers 7 bases. The germline V gene encodes CDR1 MRHNA and CDR2 SNTAGT. CDR3 length: 15 residues. J gave up 2 bases and V 2 bases, and 4 bases lay outside the gene matches. CDR3 nucleotides: TGTGCCAGCAGTGACGGGGGGGGGACCACAGATACGCAGTATTTT. This encodes CASSDGGGTTDTQYF.

The chain uses TRBV25-1 and TRBJ2-2; no definite D call. The V gene's germline CDR1 is MGHDK and CDR2 SYGVNS. The CDR3 covers 14 residues. The V and J ends lost 6 bases and 0 bases respectively, with 8 bases between them. The CDR3 nucleotides are TGTGCCAGCAGGGGTCCGACGAACACCGGGGAGCTGTTTTTT. Its protein product is CASRGPTNTGELFF.

This clonotype was seen only once. V and J are TRBV11-3 and TRBJ2-2; tentative D call: TRBD2 (7 bases). Between the trimmed V and J ends, which lost 4 bases and 4 bases, there was a span of 16 bases. The CDR3 extends over 16 amino acids. Germline V gene sequence: CDR1 SGHNT, CDR2 YENEEA. CDR3 loop: CASSYERGARTGELFF. CDR3 nucleotides: TGTGCCAGCAGCTACGAACGGGGGGCCCGCACCGGGGAGCTGTTTTTT.

CDR3 sequence: CASSLQVNTEAFF. CDR3 DNA sequence: TGTGCCAGCAGCCTTCAGGTGAACACTGAAGCTTTCTTT. The chain is built from TRBV7-9 and TRBJ1-1; unclear D gene. The CDR3 has 13 residues. Germline V gene sequence: CDR1 SEHNR, CDR2 FQNEAQ (reference sequence). V lost 5 bases and J lost 0, with 7 bases in between. The whole variable domain, remainder taken from reference TRBV7-9 and TRBJ1-1, is DTGVSQNPRHKITKRGQNVTFRCDPISEHNRLYWYRQTLGQGPEFLTYFQNEAQLEKSRLLSDRFSAERPKGSFSTLEIQRTEQGDSAMYLCASSLQVNTEAFFGQGTRLTVV.

The gene calls are TRBV27 and TRBJ1-5; D uncertain. Per germline, CDR1 MNHEY and CDR2 SMNVEV (reference sequence). Trimming removed 1 base at V and 4 bases at J, with 14 bases between. This CDR3 contains 16 residues. The CDR3 here is CASSLLGFQENQPQHF. The CDR3 nucleotides read TGTGCCAGCAGTTTATTGGGGTTCCAGGAGAATCAGCCCCAGCATTTT.

In its sample, this clonotype was seen a few times. V gene TRBV7-9 combines with J gene TRBJ1-3, with no clear D. In germline, CDR1 is SEHNR, CDR2 FQNEAQ (reference sequence). CDR3 length: 15 residues. Trimming took 6 bases from V and 4 from J, leaving 16 bases between them. CDR3 amino acids: CASSQIPGGGNTIYF. The CDR3 coding sequence is TGTGCCAGCAGTCAGATCCCTGGCGGGGGAAACACCATATATTTT.

CDR3 sequence reads: CATSSRVSNQPQHF. As DNA, the CDR3 is TGTGCCACCAGCTCCAGGGTCAGCAATCAGCCCCAGCATTTT. This chain connects TRBV15 to TRBJ1-5, with D possibly TRBD1 on 5 matching bases. Germline V gene sequence: CDR1 LNHNV, CDR2 YYDKDF (reference sequence). The CDR3 is 14 amino acids. The germline V and J ends were trimmed by 5 bases and 1 base, with 9 bases remaining between them.

A few counts support this clonotype. The CDR3 sequence is CASSDVGGGATDTQYF. CDR3 coding DNA: TGTGCCAGCAGTGATGTAGGCGGGGGGGCCACAGATACGCAGTATTTT. This chain connects TRBV6-4 to TRBJ2-3; TRBD2 matches at 9 bases. The CDR3 extends over 16 amino acids. V was clipped by 3 bases and J by 2 bases; unmatched bases: 6. The germline gives CDR1 MRHNA, CDR2 SNTAGT.

J is TRBJ1-6 and V is TRBV5-1; D is unclear. V was pared by 0 bases and J by 2 bases, with 9 bases between. From germline, CDR1 is SGHRS and CDR2 YFSETQ. This CDR3 comprises 16 residues. CDR3 amino acids: CASSLGLSAYNSPLHF. CDR3 coding DNA: TGCGCCAGCAGCTTGGGATTGAGCGCCTATAATTCACCCCTCCACTTT.

In its sample, this clonotype was seen a few times. This chain uses TRBV7-9 with TRBJ2-5, with TRBD1 identical over 9 bases. After removal of 4 bases from V and 6 bases from J, the junction contained 6 bases not matched to a gene. The CDR3 is 14 residues long. Germline CDR1 SEHNR, CDR2 FQNEAQ (reference sequence). The CDR3 bases are TGTGCCAGCAGCTGGGACAGGGTCGGGCAGACCCAGTACTTC. Its protein product is CASSWDRVGQTQYF.

This clonotype was recorded at least ten times. The chain links TRBV12-3 or TRBV12-4 to TRBJ2-7; no clear D. The CDR3 is 16 residues long. V dropped 4 bases and J dropped 1 base, with 17 bases sitting between them. This CDR3 reads CASSSPHIDGSYEQYF. The CDR3 DNA reads TGTGCCAGCAGTTCGCCCCACATCGATGGATCCTACGAGCAGTACTTC.

V is TRBV2 and J is TRBJ1-6; D uncertain. Trimming removed 3 bases from V and 0 bases from J, with 15 bases in between. CDR3 length equals 18 residues. CDR1 SNHLY and CDR2 FYNNEI come from the germline V gene. CDR3 in amino acids: CASSEGRLTSSYNSPLHF. In DNA form, the CDR3 reads TGTGCCAGCAGTGAGGGGAGACTGACGAGCTCCTATAATTCACCCCTCCACTTT.

The chain uses TRBV7-2 and TRBJ2-3; D ambiguous. V was pared by 3 bases and J by 6 bases, with 10 bases between. The germline V gene has CDR1 SGHTA and CDR2 FQGNSA. The CDR3 has 13 residues. CDR3 in amino acids: CASSFLTPDTQYF. CDR3 nucleotide sequence: TGTGCCAGCAGCTTCCTTACACCGGATACGCAGTATTTT.

This chain uses TRBV27 with TRBJ2-1; D is undetermined. This CDR3 has 14 amino acids. Germline CDR1 MNHEY, CDR2 SMNVEV (reference sequence). Trimming took off 5 bases at V and 4 bases at J, with 12 bases between the two ends. The CDR3 DNA follows: TGTGCCAGCAGTCCCTCCGCGACTTACAATGAGCAGTTCTTC. As protein: CASSPSATYNEQFF.

In its sample, this clonotype was seen many times. The chain recombines TRBV4-1 with TRBJ2-4; D may correspond to TRBD1 or TRBD2 (5 bases each). The CDR3 length is 12 residues. Trimming removed 1 base from V and 7 bases from J, with 5 bases in between. Looked up from germline, CDR1 is MGHRA and CDR2 is YSYEKL. The CDR3 protein is CASSQGGNIQYF. The CDR3 nucleotides read TGCGCCAGCAGCCAAGGGGGGAACATTCAGTACTTC.

This chain links TRBV5-6 with TRBJ1-2, with D possibly matching TRBD1 (6 bases). The V end was cut by 2 bases, the J end by 9 bases, with 14 bases between. Germline CDR1 reads SGHDT; CDR2 reads YYEEEE. The CDR3 loop spans 13 amino acids. CDR3 protein: CASSLHRARSYTF. CDR3 nucleotide sequence: TGTGCCAGCAGCTTACACAGGGCAAGAAGCTACACCTTC. Variable domain in full (rest from reference TRBV5-6 and TRBJ1-2): DAGVTQSPTHLIKTRGQQVTLRCSPKSGHDTVSWYQQALGQGPQFIFQYYEEEERQRGNFPDRFSGHQFPNYSSELNVNALLLGDSALYLCASSLHRARSYTFGSGTRLTVV.

This clonotype has ten or more counts. Here the CDR3 DNA reads TGTGCCAGCAGCCAAGACCCGGTGGGAGCGCCCCAAGAGACCCAGTACTTC. It encodes CASSQDPVGAPQETQYF. The chain carries TRBV4-2 and TRBJ2-5, with D possibly being TRBD2 (5 bases). From germline, CDR1 is LGHNA and CDR2 YNFKEQ. Trimming removed 0 bases at V and 1 base at J, with 15 bases between. This CDR3 has 17 residues.

This clonotype came up a few times. The gene calls are TRBV10-3 and TRBJ1-1; no clear D. V lost 8 bases and J 4 bases, leaving 8 bases between the germline ends. CDR1 ENHRY and CDR2 SYGVKD come from the germline V gene. The CDR3 has 11 residues. CDR3 sequence: CAIRFGTEAFF. In DNA form, the CDR3 reads TGTGCCATCCGTTTTGGCACTGAAGCTTTCTTT.

The V gene is TRBV2, the J gene TRBJ2-3; the D is unclear. CDR1 is SNHLY, CDR2 FYNNEI, per germline. With 11 bases removed from V and 6 bases from J, the gap between germline ends came to 15 bases. The CDR3 consists of 12 residues. DNA for the CDR3: TGTGCCTTAAGTGGGCCGCGGGATACGCAGTATTTT. It yields the protein CALSGPRDTQYF.

This clonotype was seen many times. V gene TRBV11-2 combines with J gene TRBJ2-7; D gene ambiguous. From germline, CDR1 is SGHAT and CDR2 FQNNGV. This CDR3 spans 18 amino acids. The germline V and J ends were trimmed by 0 bases and 1 base, with 19 bases remaining between them. Here the CDR3 reads CASSLDIPVLASSYEQYV. DNA for the CDR3: TGTGCCAGCAGCTTAGATATCCCTGTTTTAGCTTCATCCTACGAGCAGTACGTC.

This clonotype came up a few times. The rearrangement links TRBV10-3 to TRBJ1-2; D remains ambiguous. The V and J ends lost 5 bases and 5 bases respectively, with 9 bases between them. This CDR3 contains 12 residues. Germline-derived CDR1 and CDR2 are ENHRY and SYGVKD. CDR3 loop: CAISPDGYGYTF. CDR3 sequence (DNA): TGTGCCATCAGTCCGGACGGGTATGGCTACACCTTC.

This clonotype turned up a few times. J is TRBJ2-3 and V is TRBV2; possibly TRBD1 for D (6 bases). Germline values: CDR1 SNHLY, CDR2 FYNNEI. The CDR3 covers 13 residues. The V gene lost 10 bases and the J gene lost 4 bases, with 15 bases spanning the gap. The CDR3 DNA reads as TGTGCCACCCACAGGGAAGGGGCAGATACGCAGTATTTT. Translating gives CATHREGADTQYF. The whole variable domain, filled in from reference TRBV2 and TRBJ2-3, reads EPEVTQTPSHQVTQMGQEVILRCVPISNHLYFYWYRQILGQKVEFLVSFYNNEISEKSEIFDDQFSVERPDGSNFTLKIRSTKLEDSAMYFCATHREGADTQYFGPGTRLTVL.

The table lists this clonotype with a few counts. The V call is TRBV4-3, the J call TRBJ1-4; D perhaps matches TRBD1 (5 bases). V lost 0 bases and J lost 6, with 11 bases in between. The CDR3 runs 15 residues. Germline V CDR1 and CDR2: LGHNA, YSLEER. The CDR3 is CASSQDLQGDEKLFF. The CDR3 nucleotides read TGCGCCAGCAGCCAAGATTTGCAGGGAGATGAAAAACTGTTTTTT.

The chain employs TRBV7-9 and TRBJ1-2, with unresolved D. There are 15 residues in the CDR3. Looked up from germline, CDR1 is SEHNR and CDR2 is FQNEAQ (reference sequence). V was clipped by 2 bases and J by 8 bases, with 18 bases between them. The CDR3 DNA sequence: TGTGCCAGCAGCTTAAGCCCAGGCTCTATAGGGGGCTACACCTTC. This gives the protein CASSLSPGSIGGYTF.

There are a few counts of this clonotype. The chain links TRBV6-1 to TRBJ1-1; 7 bases are a match to TRBD1. This CDR3 region has 15 residues. Germline lookup yields CDR1 MNHNS and CDR2 SASEGT. The V gene end was trimmed by 6 bases and the J gene end by 0 bases; junction bases not matched to a gene: 7. DNA for the CDR3: TGTGCCAGCAGGGCGAGGGACAGCCTGAACACTGAAGCTTTCTTT. This sequence encodes CASRARDSLNTEAFF.